These 9 T cell receptor beta chains were all obtained from the same sample, sequenced in a study of post-analysis software for immune sequencing data. Study-level points and caveats: Among 4 or 5 TRBV segments more frequent in patients than controls were TRBV5-6, TRBV5-1 and TRBV20-1.

These receptors' antigens are unknown. cDNA libraries of TCR beta carried unique molecular identifiers. TCRdb called the PCR reads again in MiXCR, with one record for every CDR3 protein. The sample contains hundreds of thousands of distinct CDR3 sequences, approximately 30% of which appear only once. The sample comprised blood. The origin of the receptors is a girl aged 5-17 years with multiple sclerosis.

In regard to this clonotype: Possible read error: a much larger clone is one base away. V and J are TRBV29-1 and TRBJ2-1; 7 bases align to TRBD2. The CDR3 consists of 11 residues. Per germline, CDR1 SQVTM and CDR2 ANQGSEA. In nucleotides, the CDR3 is TGCAGTTCTGACGGGGGGAATGAGCAGTTCTTC. Protein: CSSDGGNEQFF.

This clonotype was counted a few times. The chain recombines TRBV29-1 with TRBJ1-4; D unresolved. The V and J ends lost 6 bases and 8 bases respectively, with 13 bases between them. This CDR3 is built from 12 residues. Germline-derived CDR1 and CDR2 are SQVTM and ANQGSEA. The CDR3 reads CSVQGLSEKLFF. For the CDR3, the DNA is TGCAGCGTCCAAGGACTTTCCGAAAAACTGTTTTTT.

The chain is built from TRBV29-1 and TRBJ2-3, with TRBD1 matching over 7 bases. The CDR3 is made up of 16 amino acids. V lost 2 bases to trimming and J lost 4 bases; unmatched junction nucleotides: 12. The germline V gene encodes CDR1 SQVTM and CDR2 ANQGSEA. The CDR3 nucleotides are TGCAGCGTTGAAACCCCCTTGACAGGGAAAGCAGATACGCAGTATTTT. Its protein product is CSVETPLTGKADTQYF.

The chain links TRBV6-2 or TRBV6-3 to TRBJ2-1; maybe TRBD2 (5 bases). The CDR3 has 14 amino acids. Trimming removed 7 bases at V and 7 bases at J, with 17 bases between. CDR1 and CDR2 from the germline V gene are MNHEY and SVGEGT. This CDR3 is CASIGGSTVNEQFF. CDR3 nucleotides: TGTGCCAGCATAGGCGGGTCTACGGTAAATGAGCAGTTCTTC.

This clonotype was found a few times. The V call is TRBV20-1, the J call TRBJ2-5; 11 bases agree with TRBD2. The DNA end lines up better with TRBJ2-7; the J call may be wrong. The CDR3 consists of 15 residues. Germline V gene sequence: CDR1 DFQATT, CDR2 SNEGSKA (reference sequence). CDR3 sequence: CSASRLLAGEAEQYF. The CDR3 nucleotides read TGCAGTGCTAGCCGGCTACTAGCGGGAGAAGCCGAGCAGTACTTC.

The chain joins TRBV2 to TRBJ1-4; D remains ambiguous. The germline CDR1 and CDR2 sequences are SNHLY and FYNNEI. V dropped 2 bases and J dropped 10 bases, with 5 bases sitting between them. This CDR3 contains 11 residues. The CDR3 spells CASSESVKLFF. The CDR3, as DNA: TGTGCCAGCAGTGAATCGGTAAAACTGTTTTTT. The full variable domain, in which reference TRBV2 and TRBJ1-4 provide the parts outside the CDR3, is EPEVTQTPSHQVTQMGQEVILRCVPISNHLYFYWYRQILGQKVEFLVSFYNNEISEKSEIFDDQFSVERPDGSNFTLKIRSTKLEDSAMYFCASSESVKLFFGSGTQLSVL.

The chain couples TRBV6-5 to TRBJ1-1, with 7 bases identical to TRBD1. The CDR3 is made up of 16 amino acids. After removal of 5 bases from V and 2 bases from J, the junction contained 11 bases not matched to a gene. Germline V gene sequence: CDR1 MNHEY, CDR2 SVGAGI. The CDR3, as DNA: TGTGCCAGCAGTCTACGACAGGGTCGGGGTAACACTGAAGCTTTCTTT. Amino acid sequence: CASSLRQGRGNTEAFF.

Only a few counts were recorded for this clonotype. The rearrangement uses TRBV24-1 and TRBJ2-7; D remains unclear. V was trimmed by 3 bases and J by 4 bases, leaving 18 bases between them. Per germline, CDR1 KGHDR and CDR2 SFDVKD. The CDR3 covers 16 residues. In DNA, the CDR3 is TGTGCCACCAGTGATCATACAGATTTCTGGGATTACGAGCAGTACTTC. Translating gives CATSDHTDFWDYEQYF.

The CDR3: CSARETGGREKLFF. The CDR3 DNA sequence: TGCAGTGCTAGGGAGACAGGGGGCCGTGAAAAACTGTTTTTT. This rearrangement joins TRBV20-1 to TRBJ1-4, with TRBD1 matching 10 bases. The CDR3 runs to 14 residues. J was trimmed by 7 bases and V by 3 bases; bases with no gene match: 5. Germline values: CDR1 DFQATT, CDR2 SNEGSKA (reference sequence).